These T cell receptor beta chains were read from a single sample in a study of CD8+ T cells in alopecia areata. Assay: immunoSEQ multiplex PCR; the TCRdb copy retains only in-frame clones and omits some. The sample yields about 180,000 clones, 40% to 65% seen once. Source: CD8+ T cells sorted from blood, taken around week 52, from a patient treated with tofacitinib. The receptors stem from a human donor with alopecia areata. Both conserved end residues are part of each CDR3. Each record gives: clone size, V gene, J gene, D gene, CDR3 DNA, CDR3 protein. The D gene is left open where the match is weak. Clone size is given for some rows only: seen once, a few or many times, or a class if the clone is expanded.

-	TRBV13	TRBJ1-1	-	TGTGCCAGCAGCTTAGAAAGCGGGATGAACACTGAAGCTTTCTTT	CASSLESGMNTEAFF
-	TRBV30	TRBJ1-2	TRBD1	TGTGCCTGGAGCCTTGGGACAGGAGGACCATATGGCTACACCTTC	CAWSLGTGGPYGYTF
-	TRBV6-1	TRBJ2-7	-	TGTGCCAGCAGTGCGACAGCTTTTAAAACCTACGAGCAGTACTTC	CASSATAFKTYEQYF
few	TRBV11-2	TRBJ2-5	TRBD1	TGTGCCAGCAGCCACGGACAGGGTGGACAAGAGACCCAGTACTTC	CASSHGQGGQETQYF
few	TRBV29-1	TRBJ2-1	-	TGCAGTGAAGGCGAAGGGGCCCTCAATGAGCAGTTCTTC	CSEGEGALNEQFF
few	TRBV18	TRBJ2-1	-	TGTGCCAGCTCACCTCTACTACAGGGTTTCTACAATGAGCAGTTCTTC	CASSPLLQGFYNEQFF
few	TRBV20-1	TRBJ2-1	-	TGCAGTGCTGTACAGGGAATACTGGAGTTCTTC	CSAVQGILEFF
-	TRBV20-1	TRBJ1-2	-	TGCAGTGTTAGGGAGGCGGGCTACACCTTC	CSVREAGYTF
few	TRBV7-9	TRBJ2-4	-	TGTGCCAGCAGCTTTTCCCGACAGCAAGGGACCGTAGCCAAAAACATTCAGTACTTC	CASSFSRQQGTVAKNIQYF
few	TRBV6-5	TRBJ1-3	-	TGTGCCAGCAGTTACCGGGACTCTGGAAACACCATATATTTT	CASSYRDSGNTIYF
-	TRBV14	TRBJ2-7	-	TGTGCCAGCAGTCCGACTAGAAGGTACGAGCAGTACTTC	CASSPTRRYEQYF
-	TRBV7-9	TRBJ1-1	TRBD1	TGTGCCAGCAGCAATCAGGGGGGCACTGAAGCTTTCTTT	CASSNQGGTEAFF
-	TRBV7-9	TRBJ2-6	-	TGTGCCAGCAGCTTGGGCCTATCGGGGCTAGGCTCTGGGGCCAACGTCCTGACTTTC	CASSLGLSGLGSGANVLTF
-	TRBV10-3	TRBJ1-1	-	TGTGCCATCACCGGGGGCACTGAAGCTTTCTTT	CAITGGTEAFF
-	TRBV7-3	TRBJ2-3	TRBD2	TGTGCCAGCAGCCAGACTAGCGGGGGGGCCCCAGATACGCAGTATTTT	CASSQTSGGAPDTQYF
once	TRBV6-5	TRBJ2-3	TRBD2	TGTGCCGCGCGGGGGGGTGGTGGAGATACGCAGTATTTT	CAARGGGGDTQYF
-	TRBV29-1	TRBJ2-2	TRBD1	TGCAGCGCAACGGACAGGGATATACGCGCCGGGGAGCTGTTTTTT	CSATDRDIRAGELFF
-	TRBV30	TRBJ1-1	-	TGTGCCTGGAGTGCCGGGGGGAACACTGAAGCTTTCTTT	CAWSAGGNTEAFF
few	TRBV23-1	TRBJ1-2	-	TGCGCCAGCAGACGAGACGGACGCCACTATGGCTACACCTTC	CASRRDGRHYGYTF
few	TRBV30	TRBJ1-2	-	TGTGCCTGGAGTGTAATCCCCTCAGGGGACGATGGCTACACCTTC	CAWSVIPSGDDGYTF
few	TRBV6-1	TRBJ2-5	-	TGTGCCAGCGGGTGGGTCCAAGAGACCCAGTACTTC	CASGWVQETQYF
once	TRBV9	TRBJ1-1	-	TGTGCCAGCAGCGGAGGAGGTAACACTGAAGCTTTCTTT	CASSGGGNTEAFF
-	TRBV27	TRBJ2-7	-	TGTGCCAGCAGTTTGGGGACTGGGATGTACGAGCAGTACTTC	CASSLGTGMYEQYF